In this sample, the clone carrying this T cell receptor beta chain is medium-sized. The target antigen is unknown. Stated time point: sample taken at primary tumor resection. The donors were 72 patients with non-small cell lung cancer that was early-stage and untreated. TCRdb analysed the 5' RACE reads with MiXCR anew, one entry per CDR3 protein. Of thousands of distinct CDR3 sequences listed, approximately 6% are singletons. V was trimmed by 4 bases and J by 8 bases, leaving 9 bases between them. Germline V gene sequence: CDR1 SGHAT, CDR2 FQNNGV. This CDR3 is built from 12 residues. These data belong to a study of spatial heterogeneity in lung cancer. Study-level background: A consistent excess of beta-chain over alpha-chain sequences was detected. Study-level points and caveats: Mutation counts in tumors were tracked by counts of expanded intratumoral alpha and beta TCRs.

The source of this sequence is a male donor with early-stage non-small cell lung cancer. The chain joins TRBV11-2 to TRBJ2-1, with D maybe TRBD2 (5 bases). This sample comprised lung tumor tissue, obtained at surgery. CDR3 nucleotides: TGTGCCAGCAGCTGGGGAGTCGATGAGCAGTTCTTC. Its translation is CASSWGVDEQFF.